These T cell receptor beta chains were read from a single sample in a study of beta chain features in type 1 diabetes. Sequencing was performed with immunoSEQ multiplex PCR; in TCRdb, only in-frame clones are kept and a portion is missing. The sample lists around 250,000 clones, 13% to 15% occurring once. Sequenced sample: naive CD4+ T cells from blood. All receptors derive from a woman between 35 and 50 years old in good health. CDR3s include the opening cysteine and the closing phenylalanine or tryptophan. D genes are given only for firm matches. Rows may omit the clone size; those that give it use once, few, many or a size class.

few TRBJ1-3 TRBV5-1 TRBD1 TGCGCCAGCAGCTTGGAGGGACAGGGAAACACCATATATTTT CASSLEGQGNTIYF
. TRBJ1-2 TRBV7-7 TRBD1 TGTGCCAGCAGCGGAAACCGGGACAGGGGGTGGTTCTATGGCTACACCTTC CASSGNRDRGWFYGYTF
few TRBJ1-4 TRBV29-1 . TGCAGCGTTGGAAAAAGCTCGGGTGAAAAACTGTTTTTT CSVGKSSGEKLFF
few TRBJ2-3 TRBV19 TRBD2 TGTGCCAGTAGTCTTTTTCCTACTAGCGGGGGTGTGGCAGATACGCAGTATTTT CASSLFPTSGGVADTQYF
few TRBJ2-3 TRBV5-1 TRBD2 TGCGCCAGCAGCTTGGCTTTGCGGGGGGGCACAGATACGCAGTATTTT CASSLALRGGTDTQYF
. TRBJ1-1 TRBV6-1 TRBD1 TGTGCCAGCAGTAAACCGGGACAGAGGAACACTGAAGCTTTCTTT CASSKPGQRNTEAFF
. TRBJ1-2 TRBV4-3 TRBD1 TGCGCCAGCAGCCAAGATCCCCTGACAGGGAGCGGCTACACCTTC CASSQDPLTGSGYTF
few TRBJ1-2 TRBV29-1 TRBD1 TGCAGCGTTGCGGGCCGGACAGGAAACTATGGCTACACCTTC CSVAGRTGNYGYTF
few TRBJ2-5 TRBV25-1 . TGTGCCAGCAGTGATGACAACCCAGGAGAGACCCAGTACTTC CASSDDNPGETQYF
many TRBJ2-4 TRBV28 . TGTGCCAGCGGAACACAGGGTTTCGCCAAAAACATTCAGTACTTC CASGTQGFAKNIQYF
many TRBJ2-1 TRBV29-1 TRBD2 TGCAGCGTTCGCGGACTAGCGGGGGAGAATGAGCAGTTCTTC CSVRGLAGENEQFF
few TRBJ2-5 TRBV5-1 . TGCGCCAGCAGCCCAACAGGTATCCGACAAGAGACCCAGTACTTC CASSPTGIRQETQYF
few TRBJ1-2 TRBV29-1 TRBD1 TGCAGCGTTGGGGGCCGCGGGACAGGGGGTAACTATGGCTACACCTTC CSVGGRGTGGNYGYTF
few TRBJ2-1 TRBV5-6 . TGTGCCAGCAGCTTTCGGGCCTACAATGAGCAGTTCTTC CASSFRAYNEQFF
. TRBJ2-1 TRBV9 . TGTGCCAGCTCCGGGAGTACAGGGGCTGCCTACTACAATGAGCAGTTCTTC CASSGSTGAAYYNEQFF